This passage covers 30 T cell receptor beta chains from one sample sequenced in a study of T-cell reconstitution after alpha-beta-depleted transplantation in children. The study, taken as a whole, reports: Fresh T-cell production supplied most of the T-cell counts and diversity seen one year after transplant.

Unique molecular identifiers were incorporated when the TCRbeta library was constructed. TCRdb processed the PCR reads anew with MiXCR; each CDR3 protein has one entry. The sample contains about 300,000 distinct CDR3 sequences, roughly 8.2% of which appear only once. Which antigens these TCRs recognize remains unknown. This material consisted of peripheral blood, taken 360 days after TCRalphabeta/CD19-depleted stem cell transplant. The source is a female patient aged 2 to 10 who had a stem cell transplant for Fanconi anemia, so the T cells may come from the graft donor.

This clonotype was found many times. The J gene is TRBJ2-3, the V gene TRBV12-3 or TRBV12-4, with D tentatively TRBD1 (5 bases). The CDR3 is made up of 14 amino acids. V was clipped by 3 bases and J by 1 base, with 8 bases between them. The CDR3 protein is CASSLGQRTDTQYF. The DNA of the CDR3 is TGTGCCAGCAGTTTGGGGCAGCGCACAGATACGCAGTATTTT.

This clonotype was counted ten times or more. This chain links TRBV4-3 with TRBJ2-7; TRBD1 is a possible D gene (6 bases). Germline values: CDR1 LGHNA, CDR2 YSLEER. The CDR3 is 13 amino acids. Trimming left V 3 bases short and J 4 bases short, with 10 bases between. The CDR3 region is CASSQGASYEQYF. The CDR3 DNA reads TGCGCCAGCAGCCAGGGGGCTTCGTACGAGCAGTACTTC.

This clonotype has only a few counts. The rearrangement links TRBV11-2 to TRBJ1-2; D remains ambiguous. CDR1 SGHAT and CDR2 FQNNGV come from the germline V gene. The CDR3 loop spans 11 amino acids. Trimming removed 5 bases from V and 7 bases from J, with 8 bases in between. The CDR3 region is CASSLVAGYTF. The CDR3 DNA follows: TGTGCCAGCAGCCTAGTGGCTGGCTACACCTTC.

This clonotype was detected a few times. Written as DNA, the CDR3 is TGTGCCAGCAAACATACTAGCGGCTCCTACGAGCAGTACTTC. It specifies CASKHTSGSYEQYF. The genes are TRBV6-1 and TRBJ2-7; 8 bases are shared with TRBD2. The CDR3 runs 14 residues. Trimming removed 7 bases from V and 0 bases from J; junction bases left unmatched: 5. Germline assignment: CDR1 MNHNS and CDR2 SASEGT.

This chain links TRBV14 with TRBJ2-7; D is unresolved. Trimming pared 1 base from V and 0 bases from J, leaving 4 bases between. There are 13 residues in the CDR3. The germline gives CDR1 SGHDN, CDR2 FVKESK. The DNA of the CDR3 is TGTGCCAGCAGCCAAGCAGTCTCCTACGAGCAGTACTTC. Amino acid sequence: CASSQAVSYEQYF.

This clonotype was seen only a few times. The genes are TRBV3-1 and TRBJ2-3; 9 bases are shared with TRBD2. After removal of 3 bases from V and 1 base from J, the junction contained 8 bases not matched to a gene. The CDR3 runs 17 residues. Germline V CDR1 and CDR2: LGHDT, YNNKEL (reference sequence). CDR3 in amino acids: CASSQVSGGEGTDTQYF. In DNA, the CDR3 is TGTGCCAGCAGCCAGGTTAGCGGGGGCGAGGGCACAGATACGCAGTATTTT.

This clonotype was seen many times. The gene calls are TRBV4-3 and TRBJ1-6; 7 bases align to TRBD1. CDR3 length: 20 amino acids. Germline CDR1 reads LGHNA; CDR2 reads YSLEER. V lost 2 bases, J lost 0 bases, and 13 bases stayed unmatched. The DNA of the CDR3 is TGCGCCAGCAGCCAACGTTTTCAGCAGACAGGGAGCTCCTATAATTCACCCCTCCACTTT. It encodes CASSQRFQQTGSSYNSPLHF.

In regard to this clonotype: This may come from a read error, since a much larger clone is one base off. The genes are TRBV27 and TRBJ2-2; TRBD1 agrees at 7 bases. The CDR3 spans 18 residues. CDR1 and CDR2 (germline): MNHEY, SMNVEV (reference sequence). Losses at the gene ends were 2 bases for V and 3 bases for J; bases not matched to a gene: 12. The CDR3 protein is CASSLNRQDRRYTGELFF. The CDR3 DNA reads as TGTGCCAGCAGTTTAAATCGCCAGGACAGGAGGTACACCGGGGAGCTGTTTTTT.

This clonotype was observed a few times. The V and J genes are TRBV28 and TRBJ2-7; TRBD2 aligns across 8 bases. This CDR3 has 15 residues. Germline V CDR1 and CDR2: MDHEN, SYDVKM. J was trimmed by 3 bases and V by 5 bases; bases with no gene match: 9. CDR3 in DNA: TGTGCCAGCAGTCCCCCGGGGGGGAGGGTCTACGAGCAGTACTTC. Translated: CASSPPGGRVYEQYF.

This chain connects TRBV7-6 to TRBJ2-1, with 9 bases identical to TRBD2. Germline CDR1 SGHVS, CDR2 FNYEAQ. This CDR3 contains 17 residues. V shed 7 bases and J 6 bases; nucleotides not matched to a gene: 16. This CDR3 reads CASTFTSGTSRVNEQFF. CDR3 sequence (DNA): TGTGCCAGCACCTTTACGTCCGGGACTAGCAGAGTCAATGAGCAGTTCTTC. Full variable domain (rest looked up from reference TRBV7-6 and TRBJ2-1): GAGVSQSPRYKVTKRGQDVALRCDPISGHVSLYWYRQALGQGPEFLTYFNYEAQQDKSGLPNDRFSAERPEGSISTLTIQRTEQRDSAMYRCASTFTSGTSRVNEQFFGPGTRLTVL.

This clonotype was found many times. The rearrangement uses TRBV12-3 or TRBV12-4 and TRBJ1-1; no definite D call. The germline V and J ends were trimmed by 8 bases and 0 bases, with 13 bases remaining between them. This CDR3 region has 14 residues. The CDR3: CASVRIHVNTEAFF. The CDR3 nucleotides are TGTGCCAGCGTCCGTATTCATGTGAACACTGAAGCTTTCTTT.

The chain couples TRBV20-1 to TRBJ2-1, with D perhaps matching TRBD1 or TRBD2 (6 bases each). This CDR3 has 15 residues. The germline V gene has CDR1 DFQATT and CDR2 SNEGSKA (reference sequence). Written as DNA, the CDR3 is TGCATCGCGGGCCCTGCTCGGGGGCGATGGGATGAGCAGTTCTTC. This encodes CIAGPARGRWDEQFF.

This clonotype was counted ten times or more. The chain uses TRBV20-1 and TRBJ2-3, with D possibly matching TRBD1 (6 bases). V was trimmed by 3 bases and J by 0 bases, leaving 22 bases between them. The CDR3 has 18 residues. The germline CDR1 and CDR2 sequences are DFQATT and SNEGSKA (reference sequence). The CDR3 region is CSASDGDNIPFSTDTQYF. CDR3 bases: TGCAGTGCTAGTGACGGGGACAACATTCCTTTTAGCACAGATACGCAGTATTTT.

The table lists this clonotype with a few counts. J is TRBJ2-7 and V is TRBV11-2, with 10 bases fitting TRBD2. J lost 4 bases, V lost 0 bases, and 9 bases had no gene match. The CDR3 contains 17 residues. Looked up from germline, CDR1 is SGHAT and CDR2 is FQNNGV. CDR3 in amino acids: CASSLDGVLAGEYEQYV. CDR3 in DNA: TGTGCCAGCAGCTTAGATGGTGTGCTAGCGGGGGAGTACGAGCAGTACGTC.

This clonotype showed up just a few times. In nucleotides, the CDR3 is TGTGCCAGCAGTTACACTACAGACCGGGACAGGGTCTCCTACGAGCAGTACGTC. Translated: CASSYTTDRDRVSYEQYV. The chain carries TRBV6-2 or TRBV6-3 and TRBJ2-7, with 9 bases that match TRBD1. Germline assignment: CDR1 MNHEY and CDR2 SVGEGT. Unmatched junction bases numbered 11, after V lost 2 bases and J lost 0 bases. The CDR3 totals 18 residues.

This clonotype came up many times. CDR3 in amino acids: CSAEGEPAYEQYF. In DNA, the CDR3 is TGCAGTGCTGAGGGGGAGCCGGCCTACGAGCAGTACTTC. The chain combines TRBV20-1 with TRBJ2-7; TRBD1 is a possible D gene (6 bases). The germline V and J ends were trimmed by 5 bases and 2 bases, with 13 bases remaining between them. CDR3 length: 13 amino acids. CDR1 and CDR2 from the germline V gene are DFQATT and SNEGSKA (reference sequence).

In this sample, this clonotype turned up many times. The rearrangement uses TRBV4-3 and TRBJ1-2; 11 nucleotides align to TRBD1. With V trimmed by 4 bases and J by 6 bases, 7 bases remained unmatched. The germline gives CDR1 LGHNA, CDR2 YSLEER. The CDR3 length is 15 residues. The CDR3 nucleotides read TGCGCCAGCAGCCCTGGGACAGGGGGATTTGATGGCTACACCTTC. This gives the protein CASSPGTGGFDGYTF.

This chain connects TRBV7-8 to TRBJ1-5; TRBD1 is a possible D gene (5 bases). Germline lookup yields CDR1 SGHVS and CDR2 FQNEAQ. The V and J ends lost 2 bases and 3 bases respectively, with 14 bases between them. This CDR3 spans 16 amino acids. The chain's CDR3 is CASSLMVAGTNQPQHF. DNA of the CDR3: TGTGCCAGCAGCTTAATGGTTGCAGGGACCAATCAGCCCCAGCATTTT.

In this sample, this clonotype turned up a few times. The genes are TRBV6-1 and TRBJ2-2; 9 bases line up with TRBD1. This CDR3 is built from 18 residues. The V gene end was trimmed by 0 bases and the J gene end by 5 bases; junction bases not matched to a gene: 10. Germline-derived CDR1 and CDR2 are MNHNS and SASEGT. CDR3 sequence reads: CASSEAFGQGHVTGELFF. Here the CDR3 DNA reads TGTGCCAGCAGTGAAGCCTTCGGACAGGGGCATGTAACCGGGGAGCTGTTTTTT.

DNA of the CDR3: TGCAGTGCTAGAGTCTTGGGGGGGCCTACATACAATGAGCAGTTCTTC. It is translated as CSARVLGGPTYNEQFF. The chain links TRBV20-1 to TRBJ2-1, with D possibly being TRBD2 (7 bases). The length of the CDR3 is 16 residues. Germline assignment: CDR1 DFQATT and CDR2 SNEGSKA (reference sequence). The V gene lost 1 base and the J gene lost 4 bases, with 17 bases spanning the gap.

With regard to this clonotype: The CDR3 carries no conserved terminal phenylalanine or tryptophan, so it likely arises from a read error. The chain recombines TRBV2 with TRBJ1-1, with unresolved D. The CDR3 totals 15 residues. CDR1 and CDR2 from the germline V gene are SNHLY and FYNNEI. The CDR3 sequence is CASSEQPLGNAEAFY. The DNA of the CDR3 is TGTGCCAGCAGTGAACAACCCTTAGGGAACGCTGAAGCTTTCTAT.

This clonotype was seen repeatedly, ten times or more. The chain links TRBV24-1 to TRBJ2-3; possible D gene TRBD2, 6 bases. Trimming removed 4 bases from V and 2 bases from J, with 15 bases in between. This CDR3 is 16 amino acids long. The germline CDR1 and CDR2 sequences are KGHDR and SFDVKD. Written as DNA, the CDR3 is TGTGCCACCAGTGACCCGCGGGGACCTCACACAGATACGCAGTATTTT. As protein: CATSDPRGPHTDTQYF.

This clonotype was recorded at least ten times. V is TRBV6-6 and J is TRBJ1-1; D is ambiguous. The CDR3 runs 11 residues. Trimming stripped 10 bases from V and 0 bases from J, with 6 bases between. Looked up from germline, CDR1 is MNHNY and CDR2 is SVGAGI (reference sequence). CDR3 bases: TGTGCCACCCATGTGAACACTGAAGCTTTCTTT. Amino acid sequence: CATHVNTEAFF.

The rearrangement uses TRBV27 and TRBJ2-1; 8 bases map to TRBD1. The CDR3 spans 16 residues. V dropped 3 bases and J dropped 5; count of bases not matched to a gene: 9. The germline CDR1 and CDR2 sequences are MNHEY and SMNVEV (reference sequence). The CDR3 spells CASSFLTGQGDNEQFF. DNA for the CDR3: TGTGCCAGCAGTTTCCTGACCGGACAGGGAGACAATGAGCAGTTCTTC.

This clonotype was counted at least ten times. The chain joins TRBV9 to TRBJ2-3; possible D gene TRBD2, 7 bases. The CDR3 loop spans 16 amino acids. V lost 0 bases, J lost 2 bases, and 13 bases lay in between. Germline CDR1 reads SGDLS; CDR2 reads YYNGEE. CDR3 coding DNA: TGTGCCAGCAGCGTAGGGGGAGGGGGTTACACAGATACGCAGTATTTT. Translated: CASSVGGGGYTDTQYF.

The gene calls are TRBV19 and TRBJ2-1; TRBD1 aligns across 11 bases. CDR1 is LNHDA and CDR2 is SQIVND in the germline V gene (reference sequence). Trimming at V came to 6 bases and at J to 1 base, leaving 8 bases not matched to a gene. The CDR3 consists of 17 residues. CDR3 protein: CASSPTRDRGSYNEQFF. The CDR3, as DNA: TGTGCCAGTAGCCCAACCCGGGACAGGGGGTCCTACAATGAGCAGTTCTTC.

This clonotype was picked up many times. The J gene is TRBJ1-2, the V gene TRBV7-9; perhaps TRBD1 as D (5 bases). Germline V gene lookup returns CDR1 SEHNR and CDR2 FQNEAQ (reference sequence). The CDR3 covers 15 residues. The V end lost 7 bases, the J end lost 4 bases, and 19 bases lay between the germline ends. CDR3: CASTVGGFLSYGYTF. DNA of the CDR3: TGTGCCAGCACTGTCGGGGGATTTTTGTCCTATGGCTACACCTTC.

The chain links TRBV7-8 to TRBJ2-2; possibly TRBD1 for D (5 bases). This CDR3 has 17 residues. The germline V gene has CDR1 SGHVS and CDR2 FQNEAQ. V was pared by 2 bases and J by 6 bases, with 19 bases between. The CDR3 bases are TGTGCCAGCAGCTTACCCCAGGGATCCCCCAGCTCCGGGGAGCTGTTTTTT. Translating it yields CASSLPQGSPSSGELFF.

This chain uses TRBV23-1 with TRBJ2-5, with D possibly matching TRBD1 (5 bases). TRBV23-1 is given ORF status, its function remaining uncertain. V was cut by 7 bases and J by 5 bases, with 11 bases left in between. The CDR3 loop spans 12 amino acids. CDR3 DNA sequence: TGCGCCAGCACCAGGGTACGGGAGACCCAGTACTTC. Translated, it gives CASTRVRETQYF.

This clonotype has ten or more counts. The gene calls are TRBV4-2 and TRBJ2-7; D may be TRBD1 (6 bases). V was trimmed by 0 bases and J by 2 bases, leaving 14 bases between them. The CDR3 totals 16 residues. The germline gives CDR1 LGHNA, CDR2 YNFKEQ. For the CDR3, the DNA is TGTGCCAGCAGCCAAGAGCTTGGGACATTCGCCTACGAGCAGTACTTC. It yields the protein CASSQELGTFAYEQYF.